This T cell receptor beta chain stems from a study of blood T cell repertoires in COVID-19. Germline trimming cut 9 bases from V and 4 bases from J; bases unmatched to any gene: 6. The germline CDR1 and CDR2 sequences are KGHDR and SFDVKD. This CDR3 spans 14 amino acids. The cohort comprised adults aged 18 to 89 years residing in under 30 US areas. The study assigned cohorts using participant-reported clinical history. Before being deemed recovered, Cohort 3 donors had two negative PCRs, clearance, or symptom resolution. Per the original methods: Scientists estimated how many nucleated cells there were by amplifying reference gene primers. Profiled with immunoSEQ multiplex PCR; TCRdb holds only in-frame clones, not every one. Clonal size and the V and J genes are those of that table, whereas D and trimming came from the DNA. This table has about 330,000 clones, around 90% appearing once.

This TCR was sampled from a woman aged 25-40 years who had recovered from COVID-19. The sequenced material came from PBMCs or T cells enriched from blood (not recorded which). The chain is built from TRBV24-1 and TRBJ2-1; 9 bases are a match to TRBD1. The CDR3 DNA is TGTGCCACCTGCCAAGGACAGGGGTACAATGAGCAGTTCTTC. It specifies CATCQGQGYNEQFF.